The subject of this entry is one TCR beta chain. Its antigen is currently unknown. Extracted RNA was reverse transcribed into cDNA, the sequencing template. Assay: immunoSEQ multiplex PCR; the TCRdb copy retains only in-frame clones and omits some. The data hold approximately 100,000 clones, with 50% to 60% observed a single time. The sample's treatment: oral pan-JAK inhibitor, 5-10 mg twice daily. V shed 6 bases, J shed 2 bases, and the junction held 6 bases outside the gene matches. Looked up from germline, CDR1 is MNHEY and CDR2 is SMNVEV (reference sequence). The CDR3 spans 15 residues. These data are taken from a study of CD8+ T cells in alopecia areata. Study-level results: Scalp clonality, together with expanded CD8+ clones among the top 100, fell significantly with tofacitinib.

The receptor was isolated from a human donor with alopecia areata. This rearrangement joins TRBV27 to TRBJ2-2; 7 nucleotides agree with TRBD1. Sequencing used CD8+ T cells sorted from blood, obtained at approximately week 56, from a patient treated with tofacitinib. In nucleotides, the CDR3 is TGTGCCAGCAGCCGCCGGGACAGAAACACCGGGGAGCTGTTTTTT. Protein sequence: CASSRRDRNTGELFF.